This entry describes one TCR beta chain. The antigen is undetermined. The data originate from a study of cytomegalovirus exposure and HLA in healthy donors. About the research overall: It was reported in a later analysis that the 90 to 150 validation repertoires used the same platform as the approximately 670 first-cohort repertoires. The study, taken as a whole, reports: One later analysis, an examination of the 100 to 150 validation repertoires, found that first-cohort TCR clusters tended to co-occur in them. It was reportedly the case that the classifier diagnosed cytomegalovirus status with high specificity and sensitivity.

Germline V gene sequence: CDR1 SGHNT, CDR2 YYREEE (reference sequence). Deletions cut 0 bases from V and 3 bases from J, with 7 bases between. The CDR3 totals 13 residues. TCRdb keeps only in-frame clones here, not all; method: immunoSEQ multiplex PCR. The repertoire consists of over 200,000 clones, with about 86% occurring once and the leading ten covering roughly 2.8%. Sequenced input: PBMCs. The TCR comes from a woman younger than 35 in good health and CMV-seronegative. This rearrangement joins TRBV5-4 to TRBJ2-7, with no clear D. The CDR3, as DNA: TGTGCCAGCAGCTTGGACCAGAACTACGAGCAGTACTTC. It yields the protein CASSLDQNYEQYF. Filled out from reference TRBV5-4 and TRBJ2-7, the complete variable domain reads ETGVTQSPTHLIKTRGQQVTLRCSSQSGHNTVSWYQQALGQGPQFIFQYYREEENGRGNFPPRFSGLQFPNYSSELNVNALELDDSALYLCASSLDQNYEQYFGPGTRLTVT.